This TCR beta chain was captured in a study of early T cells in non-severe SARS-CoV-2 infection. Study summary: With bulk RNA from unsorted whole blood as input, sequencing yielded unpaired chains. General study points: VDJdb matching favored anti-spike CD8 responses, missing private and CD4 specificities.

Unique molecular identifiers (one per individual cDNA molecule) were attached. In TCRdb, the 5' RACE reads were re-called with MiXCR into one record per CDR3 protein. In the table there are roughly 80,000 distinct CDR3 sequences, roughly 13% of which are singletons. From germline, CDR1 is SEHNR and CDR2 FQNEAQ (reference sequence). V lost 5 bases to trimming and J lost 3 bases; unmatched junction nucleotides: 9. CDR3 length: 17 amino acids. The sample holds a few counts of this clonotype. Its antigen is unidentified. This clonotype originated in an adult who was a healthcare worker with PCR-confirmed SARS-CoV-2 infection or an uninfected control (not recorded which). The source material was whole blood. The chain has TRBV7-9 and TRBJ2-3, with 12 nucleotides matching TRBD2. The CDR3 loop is CASSAGLAGTGTDTQYF. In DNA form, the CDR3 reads TGTGCCAGCAGCGCGGGACTAGCGGGCACCGGGACAGATACGCAGTATTTT. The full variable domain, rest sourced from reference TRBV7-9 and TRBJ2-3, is DTGVSQNPRHKITKRGQNVTFRCDPISEHNRLYWYRQTLGQGPEFLTYFQNEAQLEKSRLLSDRFSAERPKGSFSTLEIQRTEQGDSAMYLCASSAGLAGTGTDTQYFGPGTRLTVL.